This record concerns one TCR beta chain sequence. The antigen remains undetermined. This entry is derived from a study of T cells in Graves' hyperthyroidism and ophthalmopathy. Findings of the study overall: In blood, most of the thyroid clonotypes expanded above 0.001 were also present. Classification by a 13 V-J model distinguished ophthalmopathy from stable hyperthyroidism.

The germline gives CDR1 MDHEN, CDR2 SYDVKM. With 5 bases clipped from V and 1 base from J, the junction kept 5 bases outside the gene matches. The CDR3 covers 14 residues. What was amplified from RNA transcripts were TCR beta CDR3 regions. When the TCR CDR3 underwent first-round RT-PCR, the HTBI primer set was used. One entry per CDR3 protein results from TCRdb running MiXCR on the multiplex PCR reads. The data contain about half a million distinct CDR3 sequences, about 20% of them singletons. Based on clinical symptoms, serum thyroxine and TRAb, thyroid ultrasound and orbital computed tomography, diagnoses were reached. The authors took PBMCs from over 8.5 ml fresh peripheral blood.

Sequencing was carried out using blood. The sequence was collected from a man younger than 35 with Graves' hyperthyroidism. The V gene is TRBV28, the J gene TRBJ2-7; 7 bases agree with TRBD1. DNA for the CDR3: TGTGCCAGCAGTGAGAAGACAGGGTCCTACGAGCAGTACTTC. This gives the protein CASSEKTGSYEQYF.